This T cell receptor beta chain came from a study of shared clonotypes between healthy human individuals. Clones were sequenced by immunoSEQ multiplex PCR, and TCRdb holds only the in-frame ones, with some missing. The table shows roughly 500,000 clones, with 90% to 97% occurring only once. The study enrolled healthy HIV-negative adults without recent acute infections or vaccinations as donors. General study findings and limits: What naive subsets generally showed was a larger estimated richness than memory subsets showed. Clonotype sharing across several donors was observed for around 5% of naive CD4 clonotypes. Rarefaction exposed incomplete sorted-subset sequencing despite large depth.

On this clone: Its target is not known.

Germline V gene data show CDR1 as MDHEN and CDR2 as SYDVKM. Trimming took off 3 bases at V and 1 base at J, with 7 bases between the two ends. The CDR3 sequence is 14 residues long. Sequencing was performed on naive CD4+ T cells sorted from blood. Sample subset: CD45RA+ positively selected. The chain employs TRBV28 and TRBJ1-3; D not resolved. The TCR sequence derives from a woman aged 25 to 39 in good health. CDR3 sequence (DNA): TGTGCCAGCAGTTTTCTCGGATCTGGAAACACCATATATTTT. Residues: CASSFLGSGNTIYF.